A single T cell receptor beta chain is shown here with its context. Its antigen is as yet unknown. This entry comes from a study of T cell responses to AZD1222 COVID-19 vaccine. Study observations and caveats: Donors skewed white British and female; clonal diversity was possibly underestimated.

Clones were read by immunoSEQ multiplex PCR, and TCRdb kept only the in-frame ones, dropping some. The sample yields under 200,000 clones, about 89% seen once. The specimen was peripheral blood, collected on day 0 of MenACWY control vaccination. The source of this sequence is an adult in good health.

The CDR3 nucleotides read TGCAGCGTTGATATTCCGGGACAGGTTGGTAGTGAGCAGTTCTTC. Encoded protein: CSVDIPGQVGSEQFF. The chain recombines TRBV29-1 with TRBJ2-1; TRBD1 agrees at 8 bases. J lost 9 bases, V lost 3 bases, and 13 bases had no gene match. Germline CDR1 reads SQVTM; CDR2 reads ANQGSEA. This CDR3 has 15 amino acids.